Each of the 4 T cell receptor beta chains below was sequenced from the same sample in a study of blood T cell repertoires in COVID-19. TCRdb keeps only in-frame clones here, not all; method: immunoSEQ multiplex PCR. The data hold fewer than 90,000 clones, with 76% observed a single time. The sequencing sample was made of peripheral blood. These receptor sequences come from a man aged 55 to 70 with COVID-19, enrolled during active disease.

The V gene is TRBV6-5, the J gene TRBJ2-3; D not resolved. Germline lookup yields CDR1 MNHEY and CDR2 SVGAGI. The length of the CDR3 is 12 residues. Trimming removed 8 bases from V and 2 bases from J, with 8 bases in between. The CDR3 loop reads CASGDSTDTQYF. In nucleotides, the CDR3 is TGTGCCAGCGGAGATTCCACAGATACGCAGTATTTT.

The V and J genes are TRBV28 and TRBJ1-3; the D gene is possibly TRBD1 (6 bases). The CDR3 has 15 residues. V was clipped by 6 bases and J by 2 bases, with 14 bases between them. Germline V gene data show CDR1 as MDHEN and CDR2 as SYDVKM. The CDR3 bases are TGTGCCAGCAGGGAAACAGGGAATCCTGGAAACACCATATATTTT. Protein sequence: CASRETGNPGNTIYF.

The chain combines TRBV28 with TRBJ1-1; D might be TRBD1 (6 bases). The V end was cut by 7 bases, the J end by 6 bases, with 15 bases between. The CDR3 sequence is 13 residues long. Germline CDR1 reads MDHEN; CDR2 reads SYDVKM. The CDR3 DNA is TGTGCCAGCAAAAATACAGGGACCCCTGAAGCTTTCTTT. Translated, it gives CASKNTGTPEAFF.

This clone was seen once. V and J are TRBV7-3 and TRBJ2-3, with D maybe TRBD2 (7 bases). The CDR3 has 17 amino acids. Germline CDR1 SGHTA, CDR2 FQGTGA. The V and J ends lost 5 bases and 7 bases respectively, with 25 bases between them. For the CDR3, the DNA is TGTGCCAGCAGCGCTAAGCACGGGGGGCCCGACCGTAATACGCAGTATTTT. Protein sequence: CASSAKHGGPDRNTQYF.